The clone carrying this T cell receptor (beta chain) was seen repeatedly, ten times or more. Its specificity is not known. Naive CD8 T cells were sorted as CD8+CD4-CCR7+CD45RA+. TCRdb processed the PCR reads anew with MiXCR; each CDR3 protein has one entry. The profile covers about 640,000 distinct CDR3 sequences, with 15% to 20% appearing a single time and roughly 0.83% taken by the ten largest. These data belong to a study of molecular identifiers for immune sequencing clone quantification. Study findings and constraints: Highly expanded clone sizes could be underestimated by identical TCR molecules that share a barcode. Whereas naive cells kept under 1% of molecules in clones above 20 RNA copies, such clones held over 97% in effectors.

The CDR3 length is 13 residues. Trimming pared 2 bases from V and 4 bases from J, leaving 7 bases between. The germline gives CDR1 SGHDN, CDR2 FVKESK. The chain is built from TRBV14 and TRBJ2-3; D is uncertain. The receptor comes from a human donor in good health. Some libraries in this study had Jurkat cell RNA spiked in. Sequenced: naive CD8+ T cells from blood, with Jurkat cell RNA spiked in. Subset defined: FACS-sorted CD8+CD4-CCR7+CD45RA+ naive T cells. The CDR3 DNA sequence: TGTGCCAGCAGCCAACTGGGCGCAGATACGCAGTATTTT. Amino acids: CASSQLGADTQYF.